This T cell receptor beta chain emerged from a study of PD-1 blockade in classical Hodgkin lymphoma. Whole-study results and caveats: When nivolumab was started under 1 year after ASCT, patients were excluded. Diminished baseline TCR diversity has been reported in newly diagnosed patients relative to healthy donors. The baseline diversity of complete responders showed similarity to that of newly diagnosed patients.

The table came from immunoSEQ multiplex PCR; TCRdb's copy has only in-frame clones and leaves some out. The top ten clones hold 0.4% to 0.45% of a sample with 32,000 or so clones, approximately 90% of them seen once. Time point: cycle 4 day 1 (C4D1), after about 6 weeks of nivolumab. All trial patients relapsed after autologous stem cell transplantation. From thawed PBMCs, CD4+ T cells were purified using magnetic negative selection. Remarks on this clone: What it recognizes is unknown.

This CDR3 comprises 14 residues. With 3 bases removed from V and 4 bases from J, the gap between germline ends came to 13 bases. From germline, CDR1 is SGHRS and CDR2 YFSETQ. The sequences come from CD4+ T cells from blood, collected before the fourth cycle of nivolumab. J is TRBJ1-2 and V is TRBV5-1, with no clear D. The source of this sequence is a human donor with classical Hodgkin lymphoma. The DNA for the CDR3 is TGCGCCAGCAGCTATCTGACCAGTATCTATGGCTACACCTTC. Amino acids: CASSYLTSIYGYTF.